The 20 T cell receptor beta chains presented below share a single source sample, sequenced in a study of blood T cell repertoires in COVID-19. Clones were read by immunoSEQ multiplex PCR, and TCRdb kept only the in-frame ones, dropping some. The table records about 180,000 clones, 70% to 90% of them present only once. The specimen was peripheral blood. Source of these receptors: a human donor with active or convalescent COVID-19. The donor label of this sample is uncertain.

V and J are TRBV28 and TRBJ1-1; D gene unclear. Per germline, CDR1 MDHEN and CDR2 SYDVKM. V was cut by 3 bases and J by 4 bases, with 3 bases left in between. The CDR3 spans 11 residues. The CDR3 spells CASSFRTEAFF. The CDR3 DNA follows: TGTGCCAGCAGTTTCCGCACTGAAGCTTTCTTT.

The J gene is TRBJ1-2, the V gene TRBV11-3; 8 nucleotides line up with TRBD1. The CDR3 spans 16 residues. V was pared by 5 bases and J by 8 bases, with 16 bases of the junction left unmatched. Germline values: CDR1 SGHNT, CDR2 YENEEA. The CDR3 DNA reads TGTGCCAGCAGCAACTCGTGGACAGGGAAGGTTGGCGGCTACACCTTC. It is translated as CASSNSWTGKVGGYTF.

The genes are TRBV6-5 and TRBJ1-2; 8 bases match TRBD1. The germline CDR1 and CDR2 sequences are MNHEY and SVGAGI. J lost 4 bases, V lost 4 bases, and 2 bases had no gene match. This CDR3 has 13 amino acids. CDR3 amino acids: CASSLQGGYGYTF. As DNA, the CDR3 is TGTGCCAGCAGTTTACAGGGGGGCTATGGCTACACCTTC.

The J gene is TRBJ2-2, the V gene TRBV27; 12 bases match TRBD2. With V trimmed by 2 bases and J by 5 bases, 9 bases remained unmatched. The CDR3 has 18 residues. The germline V gene encodes CDR1 MNHEY and CDR2 SMNVEV (reference sequence). The CDR3 DNA sequence: TGTGCCAGCAGTTTAGGGCTAGCGGGAGGGCCGGGTACCGGGGAGCTGTTTTTT. Its protein is CASSLGLAGGPGTGELFF.

This rearrangement joins TRBV6-5 to TRBJ1-1, with D perhaps matching TRBD1 (5 bases). The germline gives CDR1 MNHEY, CDR2 SVGAGI. The CDR3 covers 13 residues. V gave up 6 bases and J gave up 2 bases, with 10 bases separating them. The CDR3 protein is CASSLQVNTEAFF. DNA of the CDR3: TGTGCCAGCAGCCTACAGGTCAACACTGAAGCTTTCTTT.

The CDR3 nucleotides read TGTGCCAGCAGCCCCCGACACTCTTGGGCTTTCTTT. As protein: CASSPRHSWAFF. This rearrangement joins TRBV28 to TRBJ1-1; D unresolved. Trimming took off 6 bases at V and 11 bases at J, with 16 bases between the two ends. The germline V gene encodes CDR1 MDHEN and CDR2 SYDVKM. The CDR3 runs to 12 residues.

This clone came up once. The gene calls are TRBV6-5 and TRBJ2-3, with 10 bases that match TRBD2. J was trimmed by 4 bases and V by 6 bases; bases with no gene match: 7. CDR1 is MNHEY, CDR2 SVGAGI, per germline. The CDR3 sequence is 15 residues long. The CDR3 sequence: CASSPSGGASDTQYF. CDR3 in DNA: TGTGCCAGCAGCCCCAGCGGGGGGGCCTCAGATACGCAGTATTTT.

The chain carries TRBV4-3 and TRBJ2-7, with TRBD2 matching over 11 bases. There are 16 residues in the CDR3. The V segment lost 3 bases and the J segment 3 bases; nucleotides outside the gene matches: 7. Germline V CDR1 and CDR2: LGHNA, YSLEER. CDR3 sequence: CASSHGTSGGDYEQYF. CDR3 DNA sequence: TGCGCCAGCAGCCATGGAACTAGCGGGGGAGACTACGAGCAGTACTTC.

The CDR3 DNA sequence: TGTGCCAGCAGCTCCGACAGGGCTAGGAAACAGCCCCAGCATTTT. It translates to CASSSDRARKQPQHF. J is TRBJ1-5 and V is TRBV6-2 or TRBV6-3, with 7 nucleotides matching TRBD1. There are 15 residues in the CDR3. Germline CDR1 and CDR2: MNHEY and SVGEGT. Germline trimming cut 6 bases from V and 7 bases from J; bases unmatched to any gene: 12.

This chain joins TRBV7-2 and TRBJ1-1; D possibly corresponds to TRBD1 (5 bases). The CDR3 loop spans 13 amino acids. The V end was cut by 4 bases, the J end by 1 base, with 7 bases between. CDR1 is SGHTA and CDR2 is FQGNSA in the germline V gene. The CDR3 spells CASSWGGNTEAFF. In nucleotides, the CDR3 is TGTGCCAGCAGCTGGGGGGGGAACACTGAAGCTTTCTTT. The whole variable domain, remainder taken from reference TRBV7-2 and TRBJ1-1, is GAGVSQSPSNKVTEKGKDVELRCDPISGHTALYWYRQSLGQGLEFLIYFQGNSAPDKSGLPSDRFSAERTGGSVSTLTIQRTQQEDSAVYLCASSWGGNTEAFFGQGTRLTVV.

The V and J genes are TRBV5-1 and TRBJ2-3; 11 bases are shared with TRBD2. The germline V gene has CDR1 SGHRS and CDR2 YFSETQ. With 0 bases clipped from V and 4 bases from J, the junction kept 4 bases outside the gene matches. The CDR3 is made up of 16 amino acids. In nucleotides, the CDR3 is TGCGCCAGCAGCTTGGATTCTAGCGGGAGGTCAGATACGCAGTATTTT. Translating it yields CASSLDSSGRSDTQYF.

Note on this clone: A read error is possible here, since a much larger clone lies one base away. This CDR3 is also generated by other DNA sequences in the sample. The chain employs TRBV28 and TRBJ1-1; D perhaps matches TRBD1 (5 bases). CDR3 length: 13 amino acids. Germline V lookup: CDR1 MDHEN, CDR2 SYDVKM. CDR3 region: CASSSGGRTEAFF. For the CDR3, the DNA is TGTGCCAGCAGTTCGGGGGGAAGGACTGAAGCCTTCTTT. Based on the CDR3 plus reference TRBV28 and TRBJ1-1, the full variable domain is DVKVTQSSRYLVKRTGEKVFLECVQDMDHENMFWYRQDPGLGLRLIYFSYDVKMKEKGDIPEGYSVSREKKERFSLILESASTNQTSMYLCASSSGGRTEAFFGQGTRLTVV.

The V and J genes are TRBV27 and TRBJ2-7, with 7 bases fitting TRBD1. V shed 10 bases, J shed 1 base, and the junction held 4 bases outside the gene matches. The CDR3 extends over 12 amino acids. Germline CDR1 and CDR2: MNHEY and SMNVEV (reference sequence). CDR3: CAMLTGSYEQYF. CDR3 sequence (DNA): TGTGCCATGCTGACAGGGTCCTACGAGCAGTACTTC.

The CDR3 is CASSPSLLAQTYEQYF. The CDR3 DNA is TGCGCCAGCAGCCCGTCCCTTCTAGCGCAGACCTACGAGCAGTACTTC. V usage is TRBV5-1 and J usage is TRBJ2-7, with D possibly matching TRBD2 (6 bases). V was shortened by 4 bases and J by 2 bases, with 19 bases between the two germline ends. The germline V gene encodes CDR1 SGHRS and CDR2 YFSETQ. The CDR3 runs 16 residues. Full variable domain (remainder filled in from reference TRBV5-1 and TRBJ2-7): KAGVTQTPRYLIKTRGQQVTLSCSPISGHRSVSWYQQTPGQGLQFLFEYFSETQRNKGNFPGRFSGRQFSNSRSEMNVSTLELGDSALYLCASSPSLLAQTYEQYFGPGTRLTVT.

This chain uses TRBV29-1 with TRBJ1-1; D unresolved. In germline, CDR1 is SQVTM, CDR2 ANQGSEA. Trimming cost V 1 base and J 3 bases, with 9 bases left between them. The CDR3 loop spans 13 amino acids. The DNA of the CDR3 is TGCAGCGTTGAAGGCAGGTCAGACACTGAAGCTTTCTTT. Its translation is CSVEGRSDTEAFF. The variable domain in full, completed from reference TRBV29-1 and TRBJ1-1, reads SAVISQKPSRDICQRGTSLTIQCQVDSQVTMMFWYRQQPGQSLTLIATANQGSEATYESGFVIDKFPISRPNLTFSTLTVSNMSPEDSSIYLCSVEGRSDTEAFFGQGTRLTVV.

The chain is built from TRBV24-1 and TRBJ2-7; TRBD1 agrees at 7 bases. The CDR3 contains 15 residues. The trim removed 8 bases at V and 5 bases at J, leaving 14 bases unmatched. Per germline, CDR1 KGHDR and CDR2 SFDVKD. The CDR3 nucleotides read TGTGCCACCATCCCGGGGACAGCCGATTCGAACGAGCAGTACTTC. Its translation: CATIPGTADSNEQYF.

This clone was seen just once. The V call is TRBV5-1, the J call TRBJ2-2; TRBD1 matches at 11 bases. The CDR3 runs 17 residues. J gave up 4 bases and V 2 bases, and 7 bases lay outside the gene matches. Germline CDR1 and CDR2: SGHRS and YFSETQ. Here the CDR3 DNA reads TGCGCCAGCAGCTTCTTAACAGGGACAGGGGGCACCGGGGAGCTGTTTTTT. It codes for CASSFLTGTGGTGELFF.

This sequence joins TRBV6-5 and TRBJ1-1; D not certain. Trimming removed 3 bases at V and 5 bases at J, with 13 bases between. Per the germline V gene, CDR1 is MNHEY and CDR2 is SVGAGI. CDR3 length: 14 residues. The CDR3 spells CASSYDYSWTEAFF. CDR3 DNA: TGTGCCAGCAGTTATGATTATAGCTGGACTGAAGCTTTCTTT.

The chain combines TRBV10-3 with TRBJ2-3; a weak D match, TRBD2 (7 bases). V dropped 0 bases and J dropped 1 base, with 14 bases sitting between them. The CDR3 is made up of 17 amino acids. Germline V gene data show CDR1 as ENHRY and CDR2 as SYGVKD. The CDR3 loop reads CAISESHGGGRTDTQYF. CDR3 nucleotide sequence: TGTGCCATCAGTGAGTCGCATGGCGGGGGCCGCACAGATACGCAGTATTTT.

J is TRBJ1-2 and V is TRBV19; TRBD1 might be the D (5 bases). Trimming took off 5 bases at V and 4 bases at J, with 14 bases between the two ends. The CDR3 sequence is 14 residues long. Per germline, CDR1 LNHDA and CDR2 SQIVND (reference sequence). CDR3 DNA: TGTGCCAGTAGTTCTTCAGGGATACCCTATGGCTACACCTTC. It is translated as CASSSSGIPYGYTF.